This note documents a single T cell receptor beta chain sequence. Its antigen is not known. No infections or other immune events were documented during collection. This CDR3 is built from 13 residues. V was pared by 2 bases and J by 6 bases, with 14 bases between. In germline, CDR1 is GTSNPN, CDR2 SVGIG (reference sequence). Assay: immunoSEQ multiplex PCR; the TCRdb copy retains only in-frame clones and omits some. Altogether around 75,000 clones are present, roughly 90% being singletons, with the ten largest covering under 3.5%. This entry is derived from a study of identifying expanded T cells in peripheral blood. Study observations and caveats: Approximately 1.1 clones differed between technical replicates, versus approximately 16 and 19 over time. Clone count variance between roughly 2-week samples rose with total template count.

The receptor comes from a person between 18 and 75 years old in good health. This chain links TRBV30 with TRBJ2-7; TRBD2 might be the D (7 bases). The sample comprised blood. CDR3 DNA: TGTGCCTGGAGTCGGGGGGCGGAACTCGAGCAGTACTTC. Its protein is CAWSRGAELEQYF.